Listed here is a single TCR beta chain. These data are taken from a study of blood T cell repertoires in COVID-19. The wider study: COVID-19 samples from acute and convalescent phases originated in the United States, Italy and Spain.

Germline V lookup: CDR1 MRHNA, CDR2 SNTAGT. The CDR3 runs to 12 residues. V shed 8 bases and J shed 8 bases, with 12 bases lying between them. The method was immunoSEQ multiplex PCR; TCRdb's version includes in-frame clones alone and lacks a portion of them. The sample carries around 74,000 clones, approximately 90% recorded once. The material sequenced was peripheral blood. This chain joins TRBV6-4 and TRBJ1-4; the D gene is possibly TRBD1 (5 bases). This TCR derives from a man aged 45-60 years with active COVID-19. As DNA, the CDR3 is TGTGCCAGCGGGGGGGTGGGAGAAAAACTGTTTTTT. Its translation: CASGGVGEKLFF.